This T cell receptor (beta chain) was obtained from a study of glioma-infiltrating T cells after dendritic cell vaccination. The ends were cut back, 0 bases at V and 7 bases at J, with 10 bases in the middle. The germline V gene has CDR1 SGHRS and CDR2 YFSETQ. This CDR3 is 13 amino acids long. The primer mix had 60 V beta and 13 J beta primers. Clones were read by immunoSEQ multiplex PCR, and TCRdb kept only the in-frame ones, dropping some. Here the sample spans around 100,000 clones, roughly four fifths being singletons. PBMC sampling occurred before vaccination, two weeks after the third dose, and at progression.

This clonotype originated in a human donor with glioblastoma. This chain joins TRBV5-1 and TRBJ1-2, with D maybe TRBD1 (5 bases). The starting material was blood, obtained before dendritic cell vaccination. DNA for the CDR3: TGCGCCAGCAGCTTGGCAGGGCGAAGTGGCTACACCTTC. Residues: CASSLAGRSGYTF.